A single sample gave rise to the 31 T cell receptor beta chains below, sequenced in a study of shared clonotypes between healthy human individuals. Sequenced by immunoSEQ multiplex PCR; TCRdb stores in-frame clones only, minus some. The sample lists some 550,000 clones; 97% were seen once. Sequenced material: naive CD4+ T cells sorted from blood. The subset is: CD45RA+ positively selected. These receptors all stem from a woman aged 25 to 39 in good health.

The chain is built from TRBV6-5 and TRBJ1-6; perhaps TRBD1 as D (6 bases). This CDR3 is 14 amino acids long. Germline-derived CDR1 and CDR2 are MNHEY and SVGAGI. V dropped 0 bases and J dropped 8 bases, with 8 bases sitting between them. Here the CDR3 reads CASSYSAGDSPLHF. In DNA form, the CDR3 reads TGTGCCAGCAGTTACTCGGCAGGGGATTCACCCCTCCACTTT.

This clone was detected only once. The sample holds other DNA sequences that translate to the same CDR3. The chain has TRBV18 and TRBJ2-7, with 7 bases that match TRBD1. The CDR3 is 13 amino acids. The trim removed 5 bases at V and 2 bases at J, leaving 3 bases unmatched. CDR1 is KGHSH, CDR2 LQKENI, per germline. The CDR3, as DNA: TGTGCCAGCTCATTGGGACAGACCTACGAGCAGTACTTC. It yields the protein CASSLGQTYEQYF.

This clone was seen only once. The V gene is TRBV5-6, the J gene TRBJ2-5; D not certain. Germline CDR1 and CDR2: SGHDT and YYEEEE. CDR3 size: 14 residues. The germline V and J ends were trimmed by 4 bases and 2 bases, with 12 bases remaining between them. The CDR3 loop reads CASSRLGRQETQYF. The CDR3 bases are TGTGCCAGCAGCCGGCTTGGCCGTCAAGAGACCCAGTACTTC.

The chain is built from TRBV5-1 and TRBJ2-5; maybe TRBD1 (5 bases). The germline V gene encodes CDR1 SGHRS and CDR2 YFSETQ. This CDR3 region has 14 residues. Trimming removed 3 bases from V and 4 bases from J, with 13 bases in between. The DNA of the CDR3 is TGCGCCAGCAGCTGGACACGACGGAGAGAGACCCAGTACTTC. Translated: CASSWTRRRETQYF.

The CDR3 coding sequence is TGCGCCAGCAGCTACCGGGCCTCAGATACGCAGTATTTT. Translation: CASSYRASDTQYF. The chain links TRBV5-1 to TRBJ2-3; unclear D gene. The CDR3 runs 13 residues. The V and J ends lost 3 bases and 4 bases respectively, with 9 bases between them. Per germline, CDR1 SGHRS and CDR2 YFSETQ.

The chain uses TRBV4-1 and TRBJ2-7; TRBD1 matches 9 bases. The CDR3 consists of 14 residues. Trimming cost V 4 bases and J 5 bases; bases outside gene matches: 6. Germline V lookup: CDR1 MGHRA, CDR2 YSYEKL. The CDR3 DNA reads as TGCGCCAGCAGCCGGCCGGGACAGGGCCACGAGCAGTACTTC. Protein: CASSRPGQGHEQYF.

The chain has TRBV5-1 and TRBJ2-7, with 9 bases that match TRBD1. With V trimmed by 0 bases and J by 3 bases, 1 base remained unmatched. The CDR3 is made up of 14 amino acids. Germline CDR1 reads SGHRS; CDR2 reads YFSETQ. This CDR3 reads CASSLGQGDYEQYF. As DNA, the CDR3 is TGCGCCAGCAGCTTGGGACAGGGGGACTACGAGCAGTACTTC. Based on the CDR3 plus reference TRBV5-1 and TRBJ2-7, the full variable domain is KAGVTQTPRYLIKTRGQQVTLSCSPISGHRSVSWYQQTPGQGLQFLFEYFSETQRNKGNFPGRFSGRQFSNSRSEMNVSTLELGDSALYLCASSLGQGDYEQYFGPGTRLTVT.

This chain joins TRBV29-1 and TRBJ2-7, with D unclear. CDR1 is SQVTM and CDR2 is ANQGSEA in the germline V gene. Trimming pared 6 bases from V and 0 bases from J, leaving 9 bases between. The CDR3 sequence is 12 residues long. CDR3 sequence reads: CSVLLSSYEQYF. CDR3 sequence (DNA): TGCAGCGTGCTGTTGAGCTCCTACGAGCAGTACTTC.

V usage is TRBV7-6 and J usage is TRBJ1-2; D is undetermined. CDR1 SGHVS and CDR2 FNYEAQ come from the germline V gene. The V and J ends lost 5 bases and 7 bases respectively, with 23 bases between them. This CDR3 has 16 residues. DNA of the CDR3: TGTGCCAGCAGCCTGAGCTTTAGGGAGGAGAGCGCTGGCTACACCTTC. Amino acid sequence: CASSLSFREESAGYTF.

The chain has TRBV13 and TRBJ2-3; 8 positions agree with TRBD2. Germline V gene data show CDR1 as PRHDT and CDR2 as FYEKMQ (reference sequence). V shed 5 bases and J 4 bases; nucleotides not matched to a gene: 14. The CDR3 has 17 amino acids. CDR3 nucleotide sequence: TGTGCCAGCAGCCTTTCTACTAGCGGTCTTCGCCCAGATACGCAGTATTTT. The encoded protein is CASSLSTSGLRPDTQYF. Full variable domain (missing parts from reference TRBV13 and TRBJ2-3): AAGVIQSPRHLIKEKRETATLKCYPIPRHDTVYWYQQGPGQDPQFLISFYEKMQSDKGSIPDRFSAQQFSDYHSELNMSSLELGDSALYFCASSLSTSGLRPDTQYFGPGTRLTVL.

This chain connects TRBV29-1 to TRBJ1-5; no clear D gene. This CDR3 contains 13 residues. The V gene's germline CDR1 is SQVTM and CDR2 ANQGSEA. With 4 bases removed from V and 7 bases from J, the gap between germline ends came to 14 bases. In DNA form, the CDR3 reads TGCAGCGTTGGGCAGGCGGCGGGGCAGCCCCAGCATTTT. Its translation is CSVGQAAGQPQHF.

The chain combines TRBV4-1 with TRBJ1-5, with TRBD1 as a possible D gene (5 bases). The V gene lost 4 bases and the J gene lost 0 bases, with 10 bases spanning the gap. This CDR3 region has 15 residues. Germline values: CDR1 MGHRA, CDR2 YSYEKL. The CDR3 nucleotides read TGCGCCAGCAGCCGGGACGGAGCTAGCAATCAGCCCCAGCATTTT. It specifies CASSRDGASNQPQHF.

The chain is built from TRBV6-1 and TRBJ2-7; 9 bases align to TRBD1. After removal of 11 bases from V and 4 bases from J, the junction contained 12 bases not matched to a gene. CDR1 MNHNS and CDR2 SASEGT come from the germline V gene. This CDR3 spans 14 amino acids. The CDR3 loop is CAASWDRAEYEQYF. The CDR3 nucleotides read TGTGCCGCTAGCTGGGACAGGGCGGAGTACGAGCAGTACTTC.

The J gene is TRBJ2-1, the V gene TRBV4-2; 11 bases match TRBD2. Germline CDR1 is LGHNA and CDR2 is YNFKEQ. V lost 4 bases and J lost 8; bases outside the gene matches: 7. The CDR3 runs to 15 residues. This chain's CDR3 is CASSLAGGPSHEQFF. The CDR3 bases are TGTGCCAGCAGCCTAGCGGGAGGGCCATCCCATGAGCAGTTCTTC.

The chain has TRBV15 and TRBJ2-5; tentatively, D is TRBD1 (5 bases). Germline-derived CDR1 and CDR2 are LNHNV and YYDKDF (reference sequence). The CDR3 runs to 16 residues. V lost 8 bases and J 3 bases, leaving 22 bases between the germline ends. CDR3 amino acids: CATSLIAGNSKETQYF. The CDR3 nucleotides are TGTGCCACCTCTCTTATTGCAGGGAACTCGAAAGAGACCCAGTACTTC.

This chain joins TRBV21-1 and TRBJ2-7; the table calls TRBD2, which could not be checked here. TRBV21-1 has pseudogene status. The CDR3 spans 14 residues. CDR3 in amino acids: CAEYGTRHSYEQYF. The CDR3, as DNA: TGTGCCGAATACGGGACTAGGCATTCCTACGAGCAGTACTTC.

This chain joins TRBV5-4 and TRBJ2-7, with D possibly TRBD2 on 6 matching bases. This CDR3 is built from 16 residues. Germline V gene lookup returns CDR1 SGHNT and CDR2 YYREEE (reference sequence). V was trimmed by 4 bases and J by 4 bases, leaving 21 bases between them. The DNA of the CDR3 is TGTGCCAGCAGCGAGAATCCCCAGACTAGAGGGTACGAGCAGTACTTC. It codes for CASSENPQTRGYEQYF.

The genes are TRBV28 and TRBJ2-2, with TRBD1 matching over 9 bases. V trimming: 2 bases; J trimming: 7 bases; junction bases outside the gene matches: 5. The germline V gene encodes CDR1 MDHEN and CDR2 SYDVKM. CDR3 length equals 15 residues. The CDR3, as DNA: TGTGCCAGCAGTTTAGGTGGGACAGGGCTCGGGGAGCTGTTTTTT. It codes for CASSLGGTGLGELFF.

The J gene is TRBJ2-1, the V gene TRBV7-9; 7 nucleotides match TRBD2. The CDR3 extends over 15 amino acids. Germline V gene sequence: CDR1 SEHNR, CDR2 FQNEAQ (reference sequence). J was trimmed by 6 bases and V by 3 bases; bases with no gene match: 8. The CDR3 is CASSFRDYDANEQFF. The CDR3 region has the DNA TGTGCCAGCAGCTTCCGGGACTACGATGCCAATGAGCAGTTCTTC.

The chain has TRBV5-1 and TRBJ2-5, with TRBD2 as a possible D gene (6 bases). Germline V CDR1 and CDR2: SGHRS, YFSETQ. The CDR3 contains 16 residues. The V gene lost 0 bases and the J gene lost 0 bases, with 12 bases spanning the gap. CDR3 DNA: TGCGCCAGCAGCTTGGGAACGGGAGTGAACCAAGAGACCCAGTACTTC. Its translation is CASSLGTGVNQETQYF.

This rearrangement joins TRBV21-1 to TRBJ2-1; the table's TRBD2 call for D was not verified on the DNA. TRBV21-1 is a pseudogene locus. The CDR3 covers 19 residues. CDR3 amino acids: CASSEKKFTSGRNYNEQFF. CDR3 bases: TGTGCCAGCAGCGAAAAAAAATTCACGAGCGGGAGAAACTACAATGAGCAGTTCTTC.

The chain is built from TRBV6-5 and TRBJ2-7, with 8 bases matching TRBD2. The CDR3 covers 15 residues. Germline V gene sequence: CDR1 MNHEY, CDR2 SVGAGI. V lost 2 bases and J lost 6; bases outside the gene matches: 9. The CDR3 sequence: CASSYDARAGVEQYF. DNA for the CDR3: TGTGCCAGCAGTTACGACGCTCGAGCGGGAGTCGAGCAGTACTTC.

The rearrangement joins TRBV7-9 to TRBJ2-5; the D gene is possibly TRBD1 (5 bases). The V end was cut by 2 bases, the J end by 3 bases, with 16 bases between. CDR3 length: 16 amino acids. Germline V CDR1 and CDR2: SEHNR, FQNEAQ (reference sequence). DNA for the CDR3: TGTGCCAGCAGCTTACTTTCAGGGAACCCAAAAGAGACCCAGTACTTC. Protein sequence: CASSLLSGNPKETQYF.

J is TRBJ2-1 and V is TRBV6-7; 15 bases match TRBD2. TRBV6-7 is labeled an ORF, and its function is uncertain. The J segment lost 1 base and the V segment lost 3 bases, leaving 10 bases of the junction unmatched. This CDR3 is 20 amino acids long. The CDR3 is CASSYCGTSGRYRSYNEQFF. CDR3 coding DNA: TGTGCCAGCAGTTATTGCGGGACTAGCGGGAGGTATAGGTCCTACAATGAGCAGTTCTTC.

The V gene is TRBV18, the J gene TRBJ2-7; possibly TRBD1 for D (6 bases). This CDR3 is built from 14 residues. Trimming removed 4 bases from V and 5 bases from J, with 15 bases in between. Germline V gene data show CDR1 as KGHSH and CDR2 as LQKENI. This CDR3 is CASSRAGVLHEQYF. CDR3 DNA sequence: TGTGCCAGCTCACGTGCAGGGGTGTTGCACGAGCAGTACTTC.

The chain employs TRBV11-2 and TRBJ1-5; 7 nucleotides align to TRBD1. The CDR3 loop spans 15 amino acids. Germline values: CDR1 SGHAT, CDR2 FQNNGV. Trimming at V came to 4 bases and at J to 0 bases, leaving 3 bases not matched to a gene. CDR3: CASSSGTASNQPQHF. The CDR3 DNA reads TGTGCCAGCAGCTCCGGGACAGCTAGCAATCAGCCCCAGCATTTT.

The CDR3 region is CASTGFWEETQYF. CDR3 nucleotides: TGTGCCAGCACTGGGTTCTGGGAAGAGACCCAGTACTTC. J is TRBJ2-5 and V is TRBV6-5; no firm D call. CDR3 length: 13 amino acids. Germline CDR1 and CDR2: MNHEY and SVGAGI. Trimming left V 7 bases short and J 3 bases short, with 12 bases between.

Of note for this clone: Other nucleotide sequences from this sample produce the same CDR3. CDR3: CASSLVAGSNTGELFF. The DNA for the CDR3 is TGCGCCAGCAGCTTGGTGGCGGGATCGAACACCGGGGAGCTGTTTTTT. The rearrangement joins TRBV5-1 to TRBJ2-2, with D perhaps matching TRBD2 (6 bases). The CDR3 runs 16 residues. Trimming removed 0 bases at V and 0 bases at J, with 9 bases between. Germline V gene data show CDR1 as SGHRS and CDR2 as YFSETQ. Variable domain in full (rest from reference TRBV5-1 and TRBJ2-2): KAGVTQTPRYLIKTRGQQVTLSCSPISGHRSVSWYQQTPGQGLQFLFEYFSETQRNKGNFPGRFSGRQFSNSRSEMNVSTLELGDSALYLCASSLVAGSNTGELFFGEGSRLTVL.

V usage is TRBV5-1 and J usage is TRBJ2-1; the D gene is possibly TRBD2 (6 bases). This CDR3 has 14 amino acids. Germline V CDR1 and CDR2: SGHRS, YFSETQ. With 2 bases removed from V and 12 bases from J, the gap between germline ends came to 18 bases. CDR3 in DNA: TGCGCCAGCAGCTTACCAATTAGCGGCATGGGGCAGTTCTTC. As protein: CASSLPISGMGQFF.

V is TRBV27 and J is TRBJ1-5, with TRBD1 matching 7 bases. Germline trimming cut 5 bases from V and 6 bases from J; bases unmatched to any gene: 10. The V gene's germline CDR1 is MNHEY and CDR2 SMNVEV (reference sequence). The CDR3 runs to 15 residues. The DNA of the CDR3 is TGTGCCAGCAGTCCGAGAGCAGGGGGACGTCAGCCCCAGCATTTT. It specifies CASSPRAGGRQPQHF.

The chain recombines TRBV5-1 with TRBJ1-2; TRBD1 aligns across 7 bases. Germline V CDR1 and CDR2: SGHRS, YFSETQ. This CDR3 comprises 14 residues. V lost 4 bases and J lost 5; bases outside the gene matches: 8. CDR3 nucleotide sequence: TGCGCCAGCAGCCCGACAGGGTATCGGTATGGCTACACCTTC. Encoded protein: CASSPTGYRYGYTF.